The TCR beta chain described here comes from a study of T-cell memory formation after mild COVID-19. Study-wide results and limits: Second-wave clones peaking on day 37 lacked confirmed SARS-CoV-2 specificity.

TCRdb re-called the 5' RACE reads through MiXCR, storing one row per CDR3 protein. The sample includes around 340,000 distinct CDR3 sequences, roughly 15% seen only once; the top ten take approximately 21%. This clonotype was observed a few times. Its cognate antigen is unknown. This CDR3 comprises 13 residues. The ends were cut back, 4 bases at V and 5 bases at J, with 11 bases in the middle. Germline loops: CDR1 SGHAT, CDR2 FQNNGV. Sequencing was performed on PBMCs or a T cell subset sorted from them (not recorded which). V and J are TRBV11-2 and TRBJ1-1, with TRBD1 as a possible D gene (5 bases). This receptor was identified in a man younger than 30 who had mild COVID-19 (a few samples of this study predate the infection). Cell type and time point are not known. The CDR3 DNA reads as TGTGCCAGCAGCTACAGCAGGGAAACTGAAGCTTTCTTT. Encoded protein: CASSYSRETEAFF.